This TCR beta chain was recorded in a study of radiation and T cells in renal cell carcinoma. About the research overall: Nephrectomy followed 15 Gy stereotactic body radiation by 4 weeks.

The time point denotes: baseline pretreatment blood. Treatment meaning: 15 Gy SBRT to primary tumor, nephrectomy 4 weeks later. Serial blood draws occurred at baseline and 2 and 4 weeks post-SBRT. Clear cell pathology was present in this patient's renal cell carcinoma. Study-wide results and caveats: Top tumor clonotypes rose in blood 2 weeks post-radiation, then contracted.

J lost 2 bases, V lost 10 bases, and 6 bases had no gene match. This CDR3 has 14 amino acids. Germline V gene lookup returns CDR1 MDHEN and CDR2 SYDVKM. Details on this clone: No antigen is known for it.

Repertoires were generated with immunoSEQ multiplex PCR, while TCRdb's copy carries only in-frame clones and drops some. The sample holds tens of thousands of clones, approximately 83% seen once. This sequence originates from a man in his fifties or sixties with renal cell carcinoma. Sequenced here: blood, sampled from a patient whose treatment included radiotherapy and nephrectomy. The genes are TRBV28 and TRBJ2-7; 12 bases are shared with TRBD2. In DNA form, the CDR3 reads TGTGCCACCCTGCTAGCGGGAGGGGCCTACGAGCAGTACTTC. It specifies CATLLAGGAYEQYF.